This entry describes one TCR beta chain. Its specificity is unknown. The PCR had 60 Vbeta and 13 Jbeta primers. Profiling relied on immunoSEQ multiplex PCR, and the TCRdb table lists in-frame clones only, not all of them. The sample has 150,000 to 200,000 clones, just over 75% seen once. Samples came from healthy bone marrow donors. The record originates from a study of cytomegalovirus exposure and HLA in healthy donors. Study-wide points: Trimming of TCR beta V- and J-genes showed a link, identified in a later analysis, to a missense DCLRE1C variant.

V shed 5 bases and J shed 2 bases, with 13 bases lying between them. The CDR3 extends over 14 amino acids. The V gene's germline CDR1 is SGHVS and CDR2 FQNEAQ. The rearrangement links TRBV7-8 to TRBJ2-7; no clear D. Sequences were obtained from PBMCs. This receptor was identified in a man aged 25-45 years in good health and CMV-seronegative. The CDR3, as DNA: TGTGCCAGCAGCACCCGTTGGCAGACCTACGAGCAGTACTTC. Translation: CASSTRWQTYEQYF.